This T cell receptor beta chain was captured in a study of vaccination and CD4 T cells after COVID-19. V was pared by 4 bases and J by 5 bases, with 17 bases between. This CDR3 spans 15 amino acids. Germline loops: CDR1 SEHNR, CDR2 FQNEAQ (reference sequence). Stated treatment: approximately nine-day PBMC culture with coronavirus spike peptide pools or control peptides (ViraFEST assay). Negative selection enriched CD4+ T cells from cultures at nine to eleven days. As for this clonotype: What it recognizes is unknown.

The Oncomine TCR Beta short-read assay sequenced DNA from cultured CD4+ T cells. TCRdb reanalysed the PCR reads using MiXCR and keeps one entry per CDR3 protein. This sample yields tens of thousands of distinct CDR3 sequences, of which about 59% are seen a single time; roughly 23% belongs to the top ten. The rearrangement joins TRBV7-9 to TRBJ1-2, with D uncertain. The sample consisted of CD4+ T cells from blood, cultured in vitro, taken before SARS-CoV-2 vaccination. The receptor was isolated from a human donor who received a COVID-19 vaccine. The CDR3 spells CASSSTLGRSYGYTF. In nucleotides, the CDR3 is TGTGCCAGCAGCTCAACCCTGGGCAGGAGTTATGGCTACACCTTC.